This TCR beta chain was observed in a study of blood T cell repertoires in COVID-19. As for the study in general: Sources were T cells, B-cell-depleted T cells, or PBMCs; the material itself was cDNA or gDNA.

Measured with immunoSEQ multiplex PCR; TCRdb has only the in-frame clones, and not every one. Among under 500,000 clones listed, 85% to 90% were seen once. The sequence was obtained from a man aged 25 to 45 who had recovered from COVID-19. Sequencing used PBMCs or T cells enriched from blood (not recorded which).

The DNA for the CDR3 is TGCGCCAGCAGCCAAGAACAGGGAACTGAAGCTTTCTTT. Protein sequence: CASSQEQGTEAFF. The gene calls are TRBV4-1 and TRBJ1-1; tentative D call: TRBD1 (6 bases). The germline V and J ends were trimmed by 0 bases and 5 bases, with 7 bases remaining between them. This CDR3 contains 13 residues. Germline V gene lookup returns CDR1 MGHRA and CDR2 YSYEKL.